Listed below are T cell receptor beta chains from one sample, sequenced in a study of beta chain features in type 1 diabetes. TCRdb's copy holds only in-frame clones and misses some; the assay was immunoSEQ multiplex PCR. Among about 120,000 clones listed, around 16% were seen once. The specimen was central memory CD4+ T cells from blood. The receptors originated from a young man with type 1 diabetes. Each CDR3 is given with its conserved first and last residue. Each record gives: clone size, V gene, J gene, D gene, CDR3 DNA, CDR3 protein. D genes are given only for firm matches. Clone size is shown for a subset of rows, as once, few, many or a class of expanded clone.

abundance: -; v_gene: TRBV5-4; j_gene: TRBJ2-5; d_gene: -; CDR3nt: TGTGCCAGCAGCTTGAAGCCGGCGGTCGAGACCCAGTACTTC; CDR3aa: CASSLKPAVETQYF
abundance: -; v_gene: TRBV29-1; j_gene: TRBJ2-7; d_gene: TRBD1; CDR3nt: TGCAGCGTAGCCACGCCGGGACAGCCCTACGAGCAGTACTTC; CDR3aa: CSVATPGQPYEQYF
abundance: medium-sized; v_gene: TRBV4-2; j_gene: TRBJ2-7; d_gene: TRBD2; CDR3nt: TGTGCCAGCAGCCAAGGACTAGCGGATCCCTACGAGCAGTACTTC; CDR3aa: CASSQGLADPYEQYF
abundance: -; v_gene: TRBV18; j_gene: TRBJ2-3; d_gene: -; CDR3nt: TGTGCCAGCTCCCCAGAGTACCTTAGCACAGATACGCAGTATTTT; CDR3aa: CASSPEYLSTDTQYF
abundance: few; v_gene: TRBV6-5; j_gene: TRBJ2-2; d_gene: -; CDR3nt: TGTGCCAGCAGTACAGGGTTTTCCGGGGAGCTGTTTTTT; CDR3aa: CASSTGFSGELFF
abundance: few; v_gene: TRBV5-4; j_gene: TRBJ1-5; d_gene: -; CDR3nt: TGTGCCAGCAGCTTGGGTAATCAGCCCCAGCATTTT; CDR3aa: CASSLGNQPQHF
abundance: -; v_gene: TRBV13; j_gene: TRBJ1-1; d_gene: -; CDR3nt: TGTGCCAGCAGCTCCAGAGACACTGAAGCTTTCTTT; CDR3aa: CASSSRDTEAFF
abundance: -; v_gene: TRBV2; j_gene: TRBJ1-2; d_gene: -; CDR3nt: TGTGCCAGCAGTCCGCGAGACTATGGCTACACCTTC; CDR3aa: CASSPRDYGYTF
abundance: few; v_gene: TRBV5-1; j_gene: TRBJ2-1; d_gene: -; CDR3nt: TGCGCCAGCAGCTTGAGCCTAAACAATGAGCAGTTCTTC; CDR3aa: CASSLSLNNEQFF
abundance: -; v_gene: TRBV6-1; j_gene: TRBJ2-1; d_gene: -; CDR3nt: TGTGCCAGCAGGGAATTAGCCAGTTCAAATGAGCAGTTCTTC; CDR3aa: CASRELASSNEQFF
abundance: many; v_gene: TRBV2; j_gene: TRBJ2-5; d_gene: -; CDR3nt: TGTGCCAGCAGTGACCGTGGGGGTTCGCAAGAGACCCAGTACTTC; CDR3aa: CASSDRGGSQETQYF
abundance: few; v_gene: TRBV7-2; j_gene: TRBJ2-3; d_gene: -; CDR3nt: TGTGCCAGCAGCTTGGACACAGATACGCAGTATTTT; CDR3aa: CASSLDTDTQYF
abundance: few; v_gene: TRBV29-1; j_gene: TRBJ2-5; d_gene: -; CDR3nt: TGCAGCGTTCGTACAGACTACCAAGAGACCCAGTACTTC; CDR3aa: CSVRTDYQETQYF
abundance: -; v_gene: TRBV15; j_gene: TRBJ2-1; d_gene: TRBD2; CDR3nt: TGTGCCACCAGCAGAGATGTGACTAGCGGGAGGGCCAATGAGCAGTTCTTC; CDR3aa: CATSRDVTSGRANEQFF
abundance: -; v_gene: TRBV29-1; j_gene: TRBJ2-1; d_gene: -; CDR3nt: TGCAGCGGTGATCGGGGGAGGTGGGGAAATGAGCAGTTCTTC; CDR3aa: CSGDRGRWGNEQFF
abundance: medium-sized; v_gene: TRBV5-1; j_gene: TRBJ2-5; d_gene: -; CDR3nt: TGCGCCAGCAGCTTGGAAGGGGAAGAGACCCAGTACTTC; CDR3aa: CASSLEGEETQYF
abundance: -; v_gene: TRBV7-2; j_gene: TRBJ2-1; d_gene: TRBD2; CDR3nt: TGTGCCAGCAGCTTAATGACTAGCGGGATATCACCGCGCTGGTTCTTC; CDR3aa: CASSLMTSGISPRWFF
abundance: -; v_gene: TRBV5-1; j_gene: TRBJ2-5; d_gene: TRBD2; CDR3nt: TGCGCCAGCAGCTTGGGACTAGCGGGAGAGACCCAGTACTTC; CDR3aa: CASSLGLAGETQYF
abundance: -; v_gene: TRBV9; j_gene: TRBJ1-2; d_gene: -; CDR3nt: TGTGCCAGCAGCGTGAGACGGGATGGCTACACCTTC; CDR3aa: CASSVRRDGYTF
abundance: -; v_gene: TRBV14; j_gene: TRBJ1-6; d_gene: -; CDR3nt: TGTGCCAGCAGCCTTGGACAGCCAAATTCACCCCTCCACTTT; CDR3aa: CASSLGQPNSPLHF
abundance: few; v_gene: TRBV21-1; j_gene: TRBJ1-1; d_gene: -; CDR3nt: TGTGCCAGCAGCATGTCACAGGGCAAGGGAGCTTTCTTT; CDR3aa: CASSMSQGKGAFF
abundance: -; v_gene: TRBV2; j_gene: TRBJ1-2; d_gene: -; CDR3nt: TGTGCCAGCAGTGAGGCTGACTATGGCTACACCTTC; CDR3aa: CASSEADYGYTF
abundance: -; v_gene: TRBV14; j_gene: TRBJ2-6; d_gene: -; CDR3nt: TGTGCCAGCTTCCGCTCTGGGGCCAACGTCCTGACTTTC; CDR3aa: CASFRSGANVLTF
abundance: few; v_gene: TRBV18; j_gene: TRBJ1-5; d_gene: -; CDR3nt: TGTGCCAGCTCACCTACAGCTGGGAACAATCAGCCCCAGCATTTT; CDR3aa: CASSPTAGNNQPQHF
abundance: few; v_gene: TRBV5-1; j_gene: TRBJ2-7; d_gene: TRBD2; CDR3nt: TGCGCCAGCAGCTTGGTTGGGACTAGCGGGAGCGAGCAGTACTTC; CDR3aa: CASSLVGTSGSEQYF
abundance: few; v_gene: TRBV9; j_gene: TRBJ2-5; d_gene: -; CDR3nt: TGTGCCAGCAGCGTAGGGGTAGCGGACGCCCAAGAGACCCAGTACTTC; CDR3aa: CASSVGVADAQETQYF
abundance: few; v_gene: TRBV7-9; j_gene: TRBJ2-5; d_gene: -; CDR3nt: TGTGCCAGCAGCTTAGGCCAGAGAGAGACCCAGTACTTC; CDR3aa: CASSLGQRETQYF
abundance: few; v_gene: TRBV29-1; j_gene: TRBJ1-6; d_gene: -; CDR3nt: TGCAGCGTGGCCTCCGGGCAGGATAATTCACCCCTCCACTTT; CDR3aa: CSVASGQDNSPLHF
abundance: -; v_gene: TRBV30; j_gene: TRBJ2-5; d_gene: -; CDR3nt: TGTGCCTGGAGTCGCAGGGCCAGAAAAGAGACCCAGTACTTC; CDR3aa: CAWSRRARKETQYF
abundance: few; v_gene: TRBV28; j_gene: TRBJ1-2; d_gene: -; CDR3nt: TGTGCCAGCAGTTTAGGTGGGCGCGTCTATGGCTACACCTTC; CDR3aa: CASSLGGRVYGYTF
abundance: -; v_gene: TRBV5-8; j_gene: TRBJ2-7; d_gene: -; CDR3nt: TGTGCCAGCAGCAGGACAGAGCAGTACTTC; CDR3aa: CASSRTEQYF
abundance: -; v_gene: TRBV19; j_gene: TRBJ1-1; d_gene: -; CDR3nt: TGTGCCAGAATGTTGGGACGGGACACTGAAGCTTTCTTT; CDR3aa: CARMLGRDTEAFF
abundance: few; v_gene: TRBV25-1; j_gene: TRBJ2-5; d_gene: -; CDR3nt: TGTGCCAGCAGTGAGGCTACAGCCCAAGAGACCCAGTACTTC; CDR3aa: CASSEATAQETQYF
abundance: -; v_gene: TRBV14; j_gene: TRBJ1-1; d_gene: TRBD1; CDR3nt: TGTGCCAGCAGCCCGGACAGGGGGCGACGAACTGAAGCTTTCTTT; CDR3aa: CASSPDRGRRTEAFF
abundance: -; v_gene: TRBV4-1; j_gene: TRBJ1-5; d_gene: -; CDR3nt: TGCGCCAGCAGCCATGACGGGGGGATCAGCAATCAGCCCCAGCATTTT; CDR3aa: CASSHDGGISNQPQHF
abundance: -; v_gene: TRBV10-3; j_gene: TRBJ1-5; d_gene: -; CDR3nt: TGTGCCATCGGGAGTGCTGATCAGCCCCAGCATTTT; CDR3aa: CAIGSADQPQHF
abundance: few; v_gene: TRBV28; j_gene: TRBJ2-3; d_gene: TRBD2; CDR3nt: TGTGCCAGCAGTCCGACGACTAGCGGGGGGGCGGGTACGCAGTATTTT; CDR3aa: CASSPTTSGGAGTQYF
abundance: -; v_gene: TRBV10-3; j_gene: TRBJ2-3; d_gene: TRBD2; CDR3nt: TGTGCCATCAGTGAGTCGATACTAGCGGGGGGCACAGATACGCAGTATTTT; CDR3aa: CAISESILAGGTDTQYF
abundance: -; v_gene: TRBV5-1; j_gene: TRBJ2-5; d_gene: -; CDR3nt: TGCGCCAGCAGCTCCGGGACGCCCGGAGAGACCCAGTACTTC; CDR3aa: CASSSGTPGETQYF
abundance: -; v_gene: TRBV20-1; j_gene: TRBJ1-2; d_gene: -; CDR3nt: TGCAGTGCGGAACAGATCTATGGCTACACCTTC; CDR3aa: CSAEQIYGYTF
abundance: many; v_gene: TRBV5-1; j_gene: TRBJ1-5; d_gene: -; CDR3nt: TGCGCCAGCGGCGAGTTTAGCAATCAGCCCCAGCATTTT; CDR3aa: CASGEFSNQPQHF
abundance: -; v_gene: TRBV30; j_gene: TRBJ2-1; d_gene: TRBD2; CDR3nt: TGTGCCTGGAGTGTGGTATTGGCTAGCGGGGCGGATGAGCAGTTCTTC; CDR3aa: CAWSVVLASGADEQFF
abundance: few; v_gene: TRBV20-1; j_gene: TRBJ1-1; d_gene: -; CDR3nt: TGCAGCGCGAGAAGGTTGGAAGCTTTCTTT; CDR3aa: CSARRLEAFF
abundance: -; v_gene: TRBV29-1; j_gene: TRBJ2-5; d_gene: TRBD2; CDR3nt: TGCAGCCTGCTCCAACTAGCGGGGGGGGAGACCCAGTACTTC; CDR3aa: CSLLQLAGGETQYF